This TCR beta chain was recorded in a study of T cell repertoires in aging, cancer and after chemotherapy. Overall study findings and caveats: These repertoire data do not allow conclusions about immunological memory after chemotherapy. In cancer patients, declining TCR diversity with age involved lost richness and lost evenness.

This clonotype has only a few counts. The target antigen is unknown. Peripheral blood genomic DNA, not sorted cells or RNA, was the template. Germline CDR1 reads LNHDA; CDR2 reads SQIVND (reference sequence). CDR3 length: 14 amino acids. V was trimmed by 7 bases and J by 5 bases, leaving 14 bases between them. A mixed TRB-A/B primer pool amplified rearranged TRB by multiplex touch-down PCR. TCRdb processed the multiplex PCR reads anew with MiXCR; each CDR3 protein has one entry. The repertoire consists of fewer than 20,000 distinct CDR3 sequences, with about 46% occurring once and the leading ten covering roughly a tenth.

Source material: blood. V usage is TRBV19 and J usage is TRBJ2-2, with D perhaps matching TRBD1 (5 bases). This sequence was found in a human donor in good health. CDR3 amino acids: CASTLDSLTGELFF. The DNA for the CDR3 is TGTGCCAGTACCCTCGACAGCCTGACCGGGGAGCTGTTTTTT.